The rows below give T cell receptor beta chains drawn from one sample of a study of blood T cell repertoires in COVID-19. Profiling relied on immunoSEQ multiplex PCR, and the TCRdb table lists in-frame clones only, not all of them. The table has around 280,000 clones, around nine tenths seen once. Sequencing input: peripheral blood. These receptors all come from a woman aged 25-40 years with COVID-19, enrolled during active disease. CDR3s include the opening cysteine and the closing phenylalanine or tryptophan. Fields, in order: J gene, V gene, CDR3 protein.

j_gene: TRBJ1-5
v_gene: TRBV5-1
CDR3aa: CASSPVGFGNQPQHF

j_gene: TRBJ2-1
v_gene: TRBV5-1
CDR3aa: CASSYTSGVGNEQFF

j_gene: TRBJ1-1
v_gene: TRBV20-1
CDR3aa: CSSRGGVKAFF

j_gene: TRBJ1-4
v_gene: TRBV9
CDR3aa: CASSAQGELFF

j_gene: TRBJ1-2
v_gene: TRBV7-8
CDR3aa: CASSLASGQTIGYTF

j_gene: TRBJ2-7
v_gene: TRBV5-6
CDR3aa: CASSFGQGLYEQYF

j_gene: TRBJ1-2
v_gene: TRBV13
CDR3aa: CASSPEGGYRDYGYTF

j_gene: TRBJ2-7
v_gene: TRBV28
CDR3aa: CASSLFPGQGSYEQYF

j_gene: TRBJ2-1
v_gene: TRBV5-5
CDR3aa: CASSGALTGEQFF

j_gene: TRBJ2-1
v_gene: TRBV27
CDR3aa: CASLDRNSYNEQFF

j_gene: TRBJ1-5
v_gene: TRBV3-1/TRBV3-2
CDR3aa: CASSQGVGGSSQPQHF

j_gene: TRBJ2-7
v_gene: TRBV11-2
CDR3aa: CASSHPGGGLYEQYF

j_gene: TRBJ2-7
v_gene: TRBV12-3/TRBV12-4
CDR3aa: CASSFDRGDEQYF

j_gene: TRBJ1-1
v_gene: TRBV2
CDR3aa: CASSIDRGTEAFF

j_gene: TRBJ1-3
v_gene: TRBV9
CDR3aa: CASSVQGSGNTIYF

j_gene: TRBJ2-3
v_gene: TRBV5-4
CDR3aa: CASSYISGPVGDTQYF

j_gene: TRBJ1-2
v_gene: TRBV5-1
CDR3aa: CASSLGQGVYGYTF

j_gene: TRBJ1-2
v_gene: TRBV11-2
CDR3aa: CASSLAGSHGYTF

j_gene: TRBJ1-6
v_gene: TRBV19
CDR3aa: CASTPASGASPLHF

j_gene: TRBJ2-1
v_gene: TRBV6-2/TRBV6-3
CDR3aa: CASSSLLVDNEQFF

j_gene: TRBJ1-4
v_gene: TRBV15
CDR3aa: CATSRAPSPAFSGRRTNEKLFF

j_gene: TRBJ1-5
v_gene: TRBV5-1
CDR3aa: CASSLVGAGQPQHF

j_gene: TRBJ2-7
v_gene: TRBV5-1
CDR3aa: CASSLAGMAYEQYF

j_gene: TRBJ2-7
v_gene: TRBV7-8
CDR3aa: CASSPFGGGNSYEQYF

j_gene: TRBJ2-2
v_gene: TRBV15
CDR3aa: CATSRELGPGELFF

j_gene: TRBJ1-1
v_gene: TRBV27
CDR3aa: CASSLTGGYGMNTEAFF

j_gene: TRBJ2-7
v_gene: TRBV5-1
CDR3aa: CASSLDRGAHEQYF

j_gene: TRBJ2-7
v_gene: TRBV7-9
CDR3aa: CASSVDLAGGLEQYF

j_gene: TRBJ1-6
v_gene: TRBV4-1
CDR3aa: CASSRSPERAGSPLHF

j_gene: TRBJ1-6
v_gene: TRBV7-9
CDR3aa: CASSLVQGAGYNSPLHF

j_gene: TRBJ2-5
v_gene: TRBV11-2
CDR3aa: CASSQRGLYQETQYF

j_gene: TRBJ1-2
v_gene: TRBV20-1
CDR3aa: CSASTRVGYTF

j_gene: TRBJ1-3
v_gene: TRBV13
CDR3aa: CASSPTSDPGNTIYF

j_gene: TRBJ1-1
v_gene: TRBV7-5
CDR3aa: CVRSPPGVRAFF

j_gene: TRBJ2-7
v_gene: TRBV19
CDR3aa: CASSGRGLGGQYF

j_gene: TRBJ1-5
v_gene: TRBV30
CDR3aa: CAWSSGHNQPQHF

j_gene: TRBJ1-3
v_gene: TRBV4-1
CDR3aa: CASSHSTNTIYF

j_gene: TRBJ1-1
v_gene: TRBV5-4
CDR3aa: CASSLGWQITEAFF

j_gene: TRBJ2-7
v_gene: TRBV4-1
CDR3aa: CASSQVVNSFSYEQYF

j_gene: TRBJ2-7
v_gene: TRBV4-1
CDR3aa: CASSPPSLVGEQYF

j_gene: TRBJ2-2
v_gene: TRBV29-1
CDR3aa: CSVSGLNTNTGELFF